These T cell receptor beta chains were read from a single sample in a study of CD8+ T cells in alopecia areata. The protocol was immunoSEQ multiplex PCR, while the TCRdb copy is restricted to in-frame clones and leaves out a portion. Seen here are 150,000 to 200,000 clones, 55% to 75% observed once, and the top ten hold approximately 14%. This sample comprised CD4+ T cells sorted from blood, obtained at week 24, from a patient treated with tofacitinib. These receptors were taken from a human donor with alopecia areata. The CDR3 runs from the conserved cysteine through the conserved F or W. A D gene is named only where the DNA matches it firmly. The listing skips clone size in some rows; elsewhere it reads once, few, many or a size class.

V gene	J gene	D gene	clone size	CDR3 protein	CDR3 DNA
TRBV7-2	TRBJ2-3	NA	NA	CASSLARDWSTDTQYF	TGTGCCAGCAGCTTAGCTCGGGATTGGAGCACAGATACGCAGTATTTT
TRBV25-1	TRBJ2-5	NA	once	CASSEGQAFGGTQYF	TGTGCCAGCAGTGAAGGACAGGCCTTCGGGGGGACCCAGTACTTC
TRBV6-6	TRBJ2-1	TRBD2	few	CASRLSSGGNEQFF	TGTGCCAGCAGATTGTCTAGCGGGGGGAATGAGCAGTTCTTC
TRBV6-5	TRBJ2-7	NA	NA	CASSLRPGAYEQYF	TGTGCCAGCAGCCTCCGGCCGGGGGCATACGAGCAGTACTTC
TRBV6-5	TRBJ2-7	TRBD1	once	CASSYSRSRDSEQYF	TGTGCCAGCAGTTACTCGAGAAGCCGGGACAGCGAGCAGTACTTC
TRBV29-1	TRBJ2-3	NA	NA	CSVAGGHLSTDTQYF	TGCAGCGTTGCGGGGGGACACCTTAGCACAGATACGCAGTATTTT
TRBV7-2	TRBJ1-2	TRBD1	NA	CASSHTRGQLNYGYTF	TGTGCCAGCAGCCATACGAGGGGACAGTTGAACTATGGCTACACCTTC
TRBV5-1	TRBJ2-5	NA	NA	CASSPGLGETQYF	TGCGCCAGCAGCCCCGGTCTCGGGGAGACCCAGTACTTC
TRBV6-6	TRBJ2-7	TRBD2	few	CASSYPTSGSSYEQYF	TGTGCCAGCAGTTACCCAACTAGCGGCAGCTCCTACGAGCAGTACTTC
TRBV29-1	TRBJ2-2	TRBD1	few	CSVDTGQGDTGELFF	TGCAGCGTTGACACGGGACAGGGAGACACCGGGGAGCTGTTTTTT
TRBV30	TRBJ2-5	NA	NA	CAWSTNARRSQYF	TGTGCCTGGAGCACCAACGCCCGGAGGTCCCAGTACTTC
TRBV5-1	TRBJ2-5	NA	NA	CASSLRSDQETQYF	TGCGCCAGCAGCTTGAGGTCAGACCAAGAGACCCAGTACTTC
TRBV10-3	TRBJ1-6	TRBD1	NA	CAISSGQGTPLHF	TGTGCCATCAGCTCAGGACAGGGGACACCCCTCCACTTT
TRBV13	TRBJ1-1	NA	NA	CASSSKFGGLNTEAFF	TGTGCCAGCAGCTCCAAGTTTGGGGGACTTAACACTGAAGCTTTCTTT
TRBV7-9	TRBJ2-7	TRBD2	NA	CASIPVGLAGGIDEQYF	TGTGCCAGCATCCCGGTGGGCCTAGCGGGGGGGATCGACGAGCAGTACTTC
TRBV30	TRBJ2-1	NA	NA	CAWKNSGPYNEQFF	TGTGCCTGGAAAAATAGCGGACCCTACAATGAGCAGTTCTTC
TRBV29-1	TRBJ2-7	TRBD1	NA	CSVQEPGQTYEQYF	TGCAGCGTACAAGAACCGGGACAGACCTACGAGCAGTACTTC
TRBV2	TRBJ2-3	NA	NA	CAIQPGAGTTDTQYF	TGTGCCATCCAACCGGGGGCGGGGACCACAGATACGCAGTATTTT
TRBV5-1	TRBJ2-7	NA	NA	CASSLVQGWAEQYF	TGCGCCAGCAGCTTGGTCCAAGGCTGGGCCGAGCAGTACTTC
TRBV19	TRBJ1-1	NA	few	CASSRRGITEAFF	TGTGCCAGTAGTCGGCGAGGGATCACTGAAGCTTTCTTT
TRBV29-1	TRBJ1-1	NA	few	CSVAFLGQSTLEAFF	TGCAGCGTTGCTTTTCTAGGACAGTCAACACTTGAAGCTTTCTTT
TRBV30	TRBJ2-7	NA	NA	CAWSLDIYEQYF	TGTGCCTGGAGCCTGGACATCTACGAGCAGTACTTC
TRBV29-1	TRBJ2-7	TRBD1	NA	CSVQPPTSGTGGLLLF	TGCAGCGTTCAGCCCCCAACCTCCGGGACAGGGGGGCTTTTACTCTTC
TRBV29-1	TRBJ2-1	NA	NA	CSVAHNEQFF	TGCAGCGTTGCCCACAATGAGCAGTTCTTC
TRBV25-1	TRBJ1-5	TRBD1	NA	CASSPGQGFPQPQHF	TGTGCCAGCAGTCCGGGACAGGGGTTTCCTCAGCCCCAGCATTTT
TRBV4-2	TRBJ2-7	NA	NA	CASSQAGGPSGEQYF	TGTGCCAGCAGCCAAGCTGGGGGCCCCTCGGGCGAGCAGTACTTC
TRBV5-1	TRBJ2-3	NA	NA	CASSLIGGDTQYF	TGCGCCAGCAGCCTGATAGGGGGGGATACGCAGTATTTT
TRBV6-5	TRBJ2-2	NA	NA	CARTVTGELFF	TGTGCCAGGACCGTCACCGGGGAGCTGTTTTTT
TRBV4-1	TRBJ2-2	NA	few	CASSQPPTGLPNTGELFF	TGCGCCAGCAGCCAACCTCCAACGGGGCTTCCGAACACCGGGGAGCTGTTTTTT
TRBV30	TRBJ2-5	TRBD2	few	CAWSVWTSGGRQETQYF	TGTGCCTGGAGTGTTTGGACTAGCGGGGGGAGGCAAGAGACCCAGTACTTC
TRBV29-1	TRBJ2-3	TRBD1	NA	CSVPQGAGDTQYF	TGCAGCGTACCACAGGGGGCGGGAGATACGCAGTATTTT
TRBV25-1	TRBJ2-5	TRBD2	NA	CASSDPGLQVLETQYF	TGTGCCAGCAGTGACCCGGGACTACAAGTGTTGGAGACCCAGTACTTC
TRBV25-1	TRBJ2-6	NA	NA	CASSVLMAGANVLTF	TGTGCCAGCAGTGTACTGATGGCTGGGGCCAACGTCCTGACTTTC